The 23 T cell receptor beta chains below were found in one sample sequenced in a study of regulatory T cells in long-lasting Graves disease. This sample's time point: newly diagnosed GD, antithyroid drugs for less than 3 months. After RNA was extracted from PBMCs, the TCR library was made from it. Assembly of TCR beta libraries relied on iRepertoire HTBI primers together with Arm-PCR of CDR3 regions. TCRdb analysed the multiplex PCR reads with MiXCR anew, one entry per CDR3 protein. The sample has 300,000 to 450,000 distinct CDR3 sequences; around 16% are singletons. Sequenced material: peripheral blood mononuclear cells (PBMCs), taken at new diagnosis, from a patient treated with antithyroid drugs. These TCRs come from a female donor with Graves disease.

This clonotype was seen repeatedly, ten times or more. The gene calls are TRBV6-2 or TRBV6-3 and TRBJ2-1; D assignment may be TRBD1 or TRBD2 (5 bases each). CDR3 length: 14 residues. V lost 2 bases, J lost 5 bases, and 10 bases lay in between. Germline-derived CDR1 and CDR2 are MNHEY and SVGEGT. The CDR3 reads CASSYGHGNNEQFF. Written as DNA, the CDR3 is TGTGCCAGCAGTTACGGACACGGGAACAATGAGCAGTTCTTC.

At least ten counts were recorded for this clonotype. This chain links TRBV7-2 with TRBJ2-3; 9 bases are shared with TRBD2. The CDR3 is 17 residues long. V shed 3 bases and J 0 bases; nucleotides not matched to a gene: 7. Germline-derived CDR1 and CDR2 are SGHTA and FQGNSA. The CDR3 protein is CASSLKSSGISTDTQYF. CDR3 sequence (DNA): TGTGCCAGCAGCTTGAAATCTAGCGGGATAAGCACAGATACGCAGTATTTT.

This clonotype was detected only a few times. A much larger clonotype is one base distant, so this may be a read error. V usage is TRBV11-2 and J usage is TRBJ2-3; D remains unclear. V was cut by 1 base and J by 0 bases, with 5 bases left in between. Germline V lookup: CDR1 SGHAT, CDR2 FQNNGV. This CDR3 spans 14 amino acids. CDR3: CASSLADSTDTQYF. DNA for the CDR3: TGTGCCAGCAGCTTAGCTGACAGCACAGATACGCAGTATTTT.

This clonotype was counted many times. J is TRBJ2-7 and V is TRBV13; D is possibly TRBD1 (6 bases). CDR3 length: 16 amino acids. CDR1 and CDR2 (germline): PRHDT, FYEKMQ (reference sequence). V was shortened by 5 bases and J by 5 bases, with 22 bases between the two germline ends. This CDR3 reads CASSVSDDFGQNEQYF. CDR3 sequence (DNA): TGTGCCAGCAGCGTATCCGATGATTTCGGACAGAACGAGCAGTACTTC.

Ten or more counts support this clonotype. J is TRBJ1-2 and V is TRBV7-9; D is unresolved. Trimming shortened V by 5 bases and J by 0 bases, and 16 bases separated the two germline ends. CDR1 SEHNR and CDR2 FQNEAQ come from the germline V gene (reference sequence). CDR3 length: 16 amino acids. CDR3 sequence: CASSPQGEESNYGYTF. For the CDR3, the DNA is TGTGCCAGCAGCCCCCAAGGAGAGGAATCTAACTATGGCTACACCTTC.

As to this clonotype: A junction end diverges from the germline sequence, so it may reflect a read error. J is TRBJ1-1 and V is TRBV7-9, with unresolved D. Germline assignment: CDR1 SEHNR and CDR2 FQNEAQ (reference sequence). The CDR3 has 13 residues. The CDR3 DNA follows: TGTACCAGCAGGCGCCCAAGAGACACTGAAGCTTTCTTT. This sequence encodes CTSRRPRDTEAFF.

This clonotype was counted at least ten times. The CDR3 DNA follows: TGTGCCAGCAGCCAAGGCTCGCGGGCGGTTGACATTCAGTACTTC. Its translation: CASSQGSRAVDIQYF. The chain combines TRBV3-1 with TRBJ2-4; tentative D call: TRBD2 (5 bases). CDR1 and CDR2 from the germline V gene are LGHDT and YNNKEL (reference sequence). This CDR3 is built from 15 residues. Trimming shortened V by 1 base and J by 8 bases, and 15 bases separated the two germline ends.

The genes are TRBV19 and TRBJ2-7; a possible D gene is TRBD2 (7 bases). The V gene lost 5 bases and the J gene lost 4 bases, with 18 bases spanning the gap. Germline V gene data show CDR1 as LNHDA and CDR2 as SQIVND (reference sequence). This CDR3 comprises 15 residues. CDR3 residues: CASSWGRERSYEQYF. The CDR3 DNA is TGTGCCAGTAGTTGGGGGCGGGAGCGCTCTTACGAGCAGTACTTC.

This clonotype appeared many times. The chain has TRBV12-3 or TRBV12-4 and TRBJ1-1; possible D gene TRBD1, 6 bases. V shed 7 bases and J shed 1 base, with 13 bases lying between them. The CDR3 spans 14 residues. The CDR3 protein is CASTKTGQNTEAFF. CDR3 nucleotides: TGTGCCAGCACCAAGACAGGCCAGAACACTGAAGCTTTCTTT.

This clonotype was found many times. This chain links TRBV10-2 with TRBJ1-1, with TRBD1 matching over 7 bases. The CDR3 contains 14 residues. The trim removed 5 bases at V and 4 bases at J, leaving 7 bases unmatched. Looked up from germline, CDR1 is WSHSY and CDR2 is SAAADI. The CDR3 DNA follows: TGCGCCAGCAGTCGGGGGGACAGACTCACTGAAGCTTTCTTT. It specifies CASSRGDRLTEAFF.

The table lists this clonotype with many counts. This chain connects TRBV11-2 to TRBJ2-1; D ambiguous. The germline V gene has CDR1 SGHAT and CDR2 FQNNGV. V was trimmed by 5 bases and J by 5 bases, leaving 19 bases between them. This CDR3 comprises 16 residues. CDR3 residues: CASSPHRGEVHNEQFF. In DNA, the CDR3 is TGTGCCAGCAGCCCGCACAGAGGCGAGGTACACAATGAGCAGTTCTTC.

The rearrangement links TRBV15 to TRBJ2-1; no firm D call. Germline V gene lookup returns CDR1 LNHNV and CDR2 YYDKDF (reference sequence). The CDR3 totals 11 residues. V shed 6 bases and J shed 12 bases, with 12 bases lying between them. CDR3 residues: CATRDGFLQFF. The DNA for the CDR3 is TGTGCCACCAGGGACGGCTTCTTGCAGTTCTTC. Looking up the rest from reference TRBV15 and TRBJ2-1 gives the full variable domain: DAMVIQNPRYQVTQFGKPVTLSCSQTLNHNVMYWYQQKSSQAPKLLFHYYDKDFNNEADTPDNFQSRRPNTSFCFLDIRSPGLGDTAMYLCATRDGFLQFFGPGTRLTVL.

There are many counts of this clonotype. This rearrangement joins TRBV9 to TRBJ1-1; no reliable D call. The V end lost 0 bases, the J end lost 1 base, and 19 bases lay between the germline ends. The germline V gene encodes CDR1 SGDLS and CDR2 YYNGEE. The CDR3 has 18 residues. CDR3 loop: CASSVDGSGNPENTEAFF. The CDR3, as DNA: TGTGCCAGCAGCGTAGATGGTTCGGGGAACCCGGAGAACACTGAAGCTTTCTTT.

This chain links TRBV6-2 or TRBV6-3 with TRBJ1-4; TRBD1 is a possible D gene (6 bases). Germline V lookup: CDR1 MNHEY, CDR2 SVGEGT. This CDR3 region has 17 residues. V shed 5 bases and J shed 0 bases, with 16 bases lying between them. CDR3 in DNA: TGTGCCAGCAGTCCAGACAGGACAGAACCAACTAATGAAAAACTGTTTTTT. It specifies CASSPDRTEPTNEKLFF.

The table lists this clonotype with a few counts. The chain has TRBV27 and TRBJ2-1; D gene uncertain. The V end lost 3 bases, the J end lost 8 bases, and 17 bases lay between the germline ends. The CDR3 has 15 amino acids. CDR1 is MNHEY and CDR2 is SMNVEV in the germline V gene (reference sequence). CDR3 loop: CASSFLLDPKDEQFF. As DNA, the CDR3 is TGTGCCAGCAGTTTTTTATTGGACCCTAAGGATGAGCAGTTCTTC.

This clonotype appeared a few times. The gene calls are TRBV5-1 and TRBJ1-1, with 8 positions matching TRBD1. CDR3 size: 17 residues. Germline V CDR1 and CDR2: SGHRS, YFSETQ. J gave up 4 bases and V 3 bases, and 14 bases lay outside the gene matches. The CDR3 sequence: CASSSRTGRVAATEAFF. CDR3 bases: TGCGCCAGCAGCTCCAGGACAGGGAGGGTAGCAGCCACTGAAGCTTTCTTT.

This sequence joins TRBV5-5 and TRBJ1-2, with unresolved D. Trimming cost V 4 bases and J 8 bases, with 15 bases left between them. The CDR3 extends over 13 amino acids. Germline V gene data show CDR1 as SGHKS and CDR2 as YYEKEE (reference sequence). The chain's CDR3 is CASSRPRGEGYTF. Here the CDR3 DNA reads TGTGCCAGCAGCCGCCCCCGGGGTGAAGGCTACACCTTC. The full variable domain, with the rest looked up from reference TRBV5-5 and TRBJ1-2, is DAGVTQSPTHLIKTRGQQVTLRCSPISGHKSVSWYQQVLGQGPQFIFQYYEKEERGRGNFPDRFSARQFPNYSSELNVNALLLGDSALYLCASSRPRGEGYTFGSGTRLTVV.

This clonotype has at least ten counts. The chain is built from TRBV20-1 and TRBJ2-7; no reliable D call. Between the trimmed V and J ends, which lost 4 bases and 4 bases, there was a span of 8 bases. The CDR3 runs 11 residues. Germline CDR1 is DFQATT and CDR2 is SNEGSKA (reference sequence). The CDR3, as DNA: TGCAGTGCTAAAGAACAATACGAGCAGTACTTC. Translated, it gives CSAKEQYEQYF.

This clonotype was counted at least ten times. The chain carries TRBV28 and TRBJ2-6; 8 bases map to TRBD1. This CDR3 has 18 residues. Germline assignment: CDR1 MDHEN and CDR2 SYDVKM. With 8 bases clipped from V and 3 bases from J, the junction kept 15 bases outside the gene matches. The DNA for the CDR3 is TGTGCCAGCGAGTTTAGCGGACAGGGTAGGATTGGGGCCAACGTCCTGACTTTC. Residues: CASEFSGQGRIGANVLTF.

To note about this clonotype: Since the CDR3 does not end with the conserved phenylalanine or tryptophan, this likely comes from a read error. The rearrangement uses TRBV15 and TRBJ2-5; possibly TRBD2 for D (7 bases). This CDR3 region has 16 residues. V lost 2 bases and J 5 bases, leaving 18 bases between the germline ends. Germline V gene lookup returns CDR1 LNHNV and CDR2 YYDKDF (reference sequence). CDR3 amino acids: CATSRPEGGALETQYY. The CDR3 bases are TGTGCCACCAGCAGACCTGAGGGGGGGGCCTTGGAGACCCAGTACTAC.

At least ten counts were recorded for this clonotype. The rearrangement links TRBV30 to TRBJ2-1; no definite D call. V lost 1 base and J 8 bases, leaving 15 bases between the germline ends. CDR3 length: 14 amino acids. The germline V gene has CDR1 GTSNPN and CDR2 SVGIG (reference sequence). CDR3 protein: CAWSATVRGDEQFF. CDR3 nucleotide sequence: TGTGCCTGGAGTGCCACCGTACGAGGCGATGAGCAGTTCTTC.

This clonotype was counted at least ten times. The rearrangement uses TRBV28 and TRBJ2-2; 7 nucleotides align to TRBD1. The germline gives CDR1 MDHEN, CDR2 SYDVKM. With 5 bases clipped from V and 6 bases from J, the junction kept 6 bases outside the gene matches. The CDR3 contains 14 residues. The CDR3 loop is CASSVGQGAGELFF. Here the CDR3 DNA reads TGTGCCAGCAGTGTGGGTCAGGGGGCCGGGGAGCTGTTTTTT.

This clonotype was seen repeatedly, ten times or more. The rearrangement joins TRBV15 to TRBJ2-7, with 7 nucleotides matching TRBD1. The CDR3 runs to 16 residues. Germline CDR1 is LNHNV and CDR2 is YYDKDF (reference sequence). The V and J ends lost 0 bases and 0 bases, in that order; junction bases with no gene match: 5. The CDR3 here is CATSRDIRDSSYEQYF. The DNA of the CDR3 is TGTGCCACCAGCAGAGATATAAGGGACAGCTCCTACGAGCAGTACTTC. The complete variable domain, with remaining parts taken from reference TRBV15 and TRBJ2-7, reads DAMVIQNPRYQVTQFGKPVTLSCSQTLNHNVMYWYQQKSSQAPKLLFHYYDKDFNNEADTPDNFQSRRPNTSFCFLDIRSPGLGDTAMYLCATSRDIRDSSYEQYFGPGTRLTVT.